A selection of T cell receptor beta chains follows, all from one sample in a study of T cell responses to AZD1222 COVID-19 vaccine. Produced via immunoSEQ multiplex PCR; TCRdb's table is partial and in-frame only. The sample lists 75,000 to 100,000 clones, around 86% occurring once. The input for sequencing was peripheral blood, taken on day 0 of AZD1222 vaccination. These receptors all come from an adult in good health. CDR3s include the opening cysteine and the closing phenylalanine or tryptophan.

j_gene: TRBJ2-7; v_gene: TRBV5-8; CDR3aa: CASSHDRGRVEQYF
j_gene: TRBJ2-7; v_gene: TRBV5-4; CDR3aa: CASSLDPGDPQYEQYF
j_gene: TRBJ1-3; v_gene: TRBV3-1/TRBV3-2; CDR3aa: CASSHRQVGDTIYF
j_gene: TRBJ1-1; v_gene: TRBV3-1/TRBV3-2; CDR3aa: CASSRQAQAEAFF
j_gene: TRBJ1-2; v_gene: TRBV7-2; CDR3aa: CASSLGTVRNYGYTF
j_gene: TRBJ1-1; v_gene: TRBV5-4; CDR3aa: CASTQGGFPYTEAFF
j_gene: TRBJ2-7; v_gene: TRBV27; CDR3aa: CASSLSRGAAYEQYF
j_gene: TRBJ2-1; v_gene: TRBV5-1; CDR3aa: CASSLASVSSYNEQFF
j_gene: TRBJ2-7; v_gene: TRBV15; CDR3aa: CATSSQGFTKSYEQYF
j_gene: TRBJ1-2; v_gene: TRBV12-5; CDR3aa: CASGKPGLNGYTF
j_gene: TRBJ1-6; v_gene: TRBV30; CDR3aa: CAWSVISSPLHF
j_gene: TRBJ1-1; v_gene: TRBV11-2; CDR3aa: CASSFVQGDTEAFF
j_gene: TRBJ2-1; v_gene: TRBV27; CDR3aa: CASSLRTSGEGDEQFF
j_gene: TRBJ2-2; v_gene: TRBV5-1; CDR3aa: CASSLGAQTNTGELFF
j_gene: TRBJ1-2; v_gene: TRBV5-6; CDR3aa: CASRRVARGGYTF
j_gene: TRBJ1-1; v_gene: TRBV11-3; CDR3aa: CASSLLNTEAFF
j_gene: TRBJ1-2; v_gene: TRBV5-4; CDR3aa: CASSQTGGFGYTF
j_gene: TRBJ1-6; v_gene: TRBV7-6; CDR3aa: CASSPLGLNNSPLHF
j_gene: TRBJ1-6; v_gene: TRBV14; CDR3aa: CASSRTGQKSPLHF
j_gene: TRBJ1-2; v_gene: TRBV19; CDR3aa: CASSPGTAPDYGYTF
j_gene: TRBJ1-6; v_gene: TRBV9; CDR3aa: CASSAGQRSSYNSPLHF
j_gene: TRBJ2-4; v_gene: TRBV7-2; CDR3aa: CASSGPGAGKNIQYF
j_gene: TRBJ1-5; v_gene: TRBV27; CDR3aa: CASSPTLGGGNQPQHF
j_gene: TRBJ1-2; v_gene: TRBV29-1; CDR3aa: CSVPEGPYGYTF
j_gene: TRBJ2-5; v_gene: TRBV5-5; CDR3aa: CASRPWGAGETQYF
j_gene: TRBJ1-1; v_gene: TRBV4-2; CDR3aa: CASSQGANTEAFF
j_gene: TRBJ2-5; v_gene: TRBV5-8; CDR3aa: CASSPSGTSGRETQYF